This T cell receptor beta chain was captured by sequencing in a study of cytomegalovirus exposure and HLA in healthy donors. Vbeta (60) and Jbeta (13) primers were used in the PCR. The data were produced by immunoSEQ multiplex PCR, yet TCRdb's version contains in-frame clones alone and is incomplete. The sample records roughly 200,000 clones, around 75% being singletons. Study observations and caveats: Later work associated around 18,000 TCR beta sequences with HLA alleles at 0.05 false discovery rate.

In regard to this clone: Its antigen is undetermined.

Germline V CDR1 and CDR2: LNHNV, YYDKDF (reference sequence). V was clipped by 0 bases and J by 4 bases, with 12 bases between them. This CDR3 contains 15 residues. V usage is TRBV15 and J usage is TRBJ1-2; D uncertain. The sample consisted of PBMCs. This receptor was identified in a male donor in good health and CMV-seronegative. The CDR3 nucleotides read TGTGCCACCAGCAGAGATACCGGACTGGGCTATGGCTACACCTTC. Translating it yields CATSRDTGLGYGYTF.